This record concerns one TCR beta chain sequence. What it binds is not known. This record belongs to a study of cytomegalovirus exposure and HLA in healthy donors. CDR3 length equals 18 residues. Trimming took 3 bases from V and 1 from J; bases not matched to a gene: 13. From germline, CDR1 is SEHNR and CDR2 FQNEAQ (reference sequence). The primer mix had 60 Vbeta and 13 Jbeta primers. Repertoires were generated with immunoSEQ multiplex PCR, while TCRdb's copy carries only in-frame clones and drops some. The table has about 130,000 clones, roughly 80% seen once. The study, taken as a whole, reports: At a 0.05 false discovery rate, a later analysis found 18,000 or so TCR beta sequences to be associated with HLA alleles. An analysis that came later showed most CMV-associated TCR beta chains appearing HLA-restricted. Presence/absence analyses assumed roughly uniform sequencing depth across donors, which may not hold.

The donors comprised healthy bone marrow donors. The sequencing input was PBMCs. The receptor's source is a man aged 18 to 35 in good health and CMV-seropositive. The chain joins TRBV7-9 to TRBJ2-3; 7 nucleotides agree with TRBD1. CDR3 residues: CASSFYTGPGGRTDTQYF. The CDR3 DNA is TGTGCCAGCAGCTTCTATACGGGGCCAGGGGGACGCACAGATACGCAGTATTTT.